This T cell receptor (beta chain) is drawn from a study of post-analysis software for immune sequencing data. Study-wide results and limits: Controls significantly exceeded multiple sclerosis patients in normalized Chao1 diversity. About 5 TRBV segments, including TRBV5-6, TRBV5-1 and TRBV20-1, were more frequent in patients than controls.

Unique molecular identifiers had been added to the TCR beta cDNA libraries. Input populations of about 0.9 to 10 million T cells gave rise to roughly 500,000 cDNA molecules. TCRdb processed the PCR reads anew with MiXCR; each CDR3 protein has one entry. The sample yields 400,000 to 500,000 distinct CDR3 sequences, approximately 37% seen once. As to this clonotype: Antigen specificity is unknown.

Trimming took off 2 bases at V and 8 bases at J, with 7 bases between the two ends. CDR3 length equals 11 residues. Per germline, CDR1 DFQATT and CDR2 SNEGSKA (reference sequence). The TCR sequence derives from a girl aged 2-15 years with multiple sclerosis. The chain has TRBV20-1 and TRBJ2-1; D uncertain. The specimen sequenced was blood. CDR3 sequence (DNA): TGCAGTGCTAGACCCCGGTATGAGCAGTTCTTC. It translates to CSARPRYEQFF.